The following is a TCR beta chain sequence with its context. The target antigen is unknown. Uncontrolled infection, other autoimmune disease, pregnancy or lactation barred patients from enrollment. This specimen belongs to a study of T cells in Graves' hyperthyroidism and ophthalmopathy. Study observations and caveats: The model forecast ophthalmopathy, anticipating it by a median approximately 7 months before onset. Most clonotypes that expanded in the thyroid above 0.001 also showed up in blood. Using 13 V-J features, a model discriminated ophthalmopathy from stable hyperthyroidism.

The CDR3 loop spans 12 amino acids. V dropped 5 bases and J dropped 5 bases, with 10 bases sitting between them. Germline CDR1 is SEHNR and CDR2 is FQNEAQ (reference sequence). Amplification yielded TCR beta CDR3 regions, with RNA transcripts as the source. The TCR CDR3 was amplified in a first-round RT-PCR using the HTBI primer set. One entry per CDR3 protein, called by TCRdb with MiXCR from the multiplex PCR reads. The repertoire holds over 650,000 distinct CDR3 sequences, with 45% as singletons. The V call is TRBV7-9, the J call TRBJ2-7, with D perhaps TRBD2 (6 bases). Material for sequencing was peripheral blood or thyroid tissue (not recorded which). The receptor was derived from an adult man with Graves' disease, either hyperthyroidism or ophthalmopathy (not recorded which). The CDR3 nucleotides read TGTGCCAGCAGCCGATGGGGGGACGAGCAGTACTTC. It codes for CASSRWGDEQYF. The full variable domain, its missing parts supplied by reference TRBV7-9 and TRBJ2-7, is DTGVSQNPRHKITKRGQNVTFRCDPISEHNRLYWYRQTLGQGPEFLTYFQNEAQLEKSRLLSDRFSAERPKGSFSTLEIQRTEQGDSAMYLCASSRWGDEQYFGPGTRLTVT.